This T cell receptor (beta chain) appears in the sequencing data of a study of identical twins. This clonotype was seen ten or more times. Its target is unknown. Study conclusions and caveats: Out-of-frame alpha sequences shared between twins exhibited an excess of low generation probability.

This CDR3 is built from 12 residues. The V gene lost 8 bases and the J gene lost 9 bases, with 14 bases spanning the gap. Per germline, CDR1 SEHNR and CDR2 FQNEAQ (reference sequence). TCRdb passed the 5' RACE reads through MiXCR, listing each CDR3 protein once. The data contain hundreds of thousands of distinct CDR3 sequences, about 12% of them seen just once; the ten biggest clones take up around 1.5%. These data are also associated with another study on yellow fever vaccine responses in identical twins.

The sequence derives from a woman aged 18-30 years in good health. Specimen: PBMCs. J is TRBJ2-1 and V is TRBV7-9; D may be TRBD2 (5 bases). Here the CDR3 DNA reads TGTGCCAGCGGGGAGTGGCTGGGTGAGCAGTTCTTC. Its translation is CASGEWLGEQFF.